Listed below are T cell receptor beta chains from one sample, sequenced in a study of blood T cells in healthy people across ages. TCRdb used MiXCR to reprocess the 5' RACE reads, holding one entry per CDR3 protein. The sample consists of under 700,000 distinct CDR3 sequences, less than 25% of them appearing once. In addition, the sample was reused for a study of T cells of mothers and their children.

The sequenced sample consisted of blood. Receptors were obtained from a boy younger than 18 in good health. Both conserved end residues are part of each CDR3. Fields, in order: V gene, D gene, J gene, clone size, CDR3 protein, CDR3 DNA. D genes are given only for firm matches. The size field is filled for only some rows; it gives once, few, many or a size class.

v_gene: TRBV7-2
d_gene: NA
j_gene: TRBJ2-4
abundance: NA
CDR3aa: CASSSSAGSKNIQYF
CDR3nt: TGTGCCAGCAGCTCCAGCGCGGGATCTAAAAACATTCAGTACTTC

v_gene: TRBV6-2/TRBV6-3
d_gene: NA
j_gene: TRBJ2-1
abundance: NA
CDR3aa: CASSYSSFGYMEQFF
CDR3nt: TGTGCCAGCAGTTACAGCTCTTTTGGGTACATGGAGCAGTTCTTC

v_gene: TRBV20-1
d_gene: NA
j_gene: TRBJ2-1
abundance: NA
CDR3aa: CSASHLGGSSYNEQFF
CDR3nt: TGCAGTGCTAGCCATCTCGGGGGTAGCTCCTACAATGAGCAGTTCTTC

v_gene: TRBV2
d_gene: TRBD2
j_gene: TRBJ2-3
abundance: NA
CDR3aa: CASNRLAGGDTQYF
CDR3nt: TGTGCCAGCAATAGACTAGCGGGAGGGGATACGCAGTATTTT

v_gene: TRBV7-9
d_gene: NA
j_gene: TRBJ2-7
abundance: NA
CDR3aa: CASSLTGIFEQYF
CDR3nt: TGTGCCAGCAGCTTAACAGGGATCTTCGAGCAGTACTTC

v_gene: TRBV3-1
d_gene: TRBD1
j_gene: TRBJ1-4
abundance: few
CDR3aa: CASSHRTGRNEKLFF
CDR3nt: TGTGCCAGCAGCCACAGGACAGGACGGAATGAAAAACTGTTTTTT

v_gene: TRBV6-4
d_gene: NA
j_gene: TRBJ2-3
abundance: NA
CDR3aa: CASSGQAGASDTKYF
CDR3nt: TGTGCCAGCAGTGGTCAGGCGGGGGCGTCAGATACGAAGTATTTT

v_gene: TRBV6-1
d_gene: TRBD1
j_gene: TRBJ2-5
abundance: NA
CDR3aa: CASSSGQGVIQETQYF
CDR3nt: TGTGCCAGCAGCAGCGGACAGGGGGTAATCCAAGAGACCCAGTACTTC

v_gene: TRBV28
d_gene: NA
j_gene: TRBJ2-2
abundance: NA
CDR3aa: CASSFGAITGELFF
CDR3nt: TGTGCCAGCAGTTTTGGGGCCATCACCGGGGAGCTGTTTTTT

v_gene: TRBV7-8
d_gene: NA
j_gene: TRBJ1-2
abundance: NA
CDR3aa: CASSLLKTSLRLNYGYTF
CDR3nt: TGTGCCAGCAGCCTCCTAAAAACGTCCCTGCGCCTTAACTATGGCTACACCTTC

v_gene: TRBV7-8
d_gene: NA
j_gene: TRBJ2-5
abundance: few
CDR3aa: CASSLRVRGARETQYF
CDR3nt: TGTGCCAGCAGCTTACGAGTCAGGGGGGCCCGAGAGACCCAGTACTTC

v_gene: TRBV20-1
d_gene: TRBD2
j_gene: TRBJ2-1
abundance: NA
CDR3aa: CSARVGGGFYEQFF
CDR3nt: TGCAGTGCTAGAGTGGGCGGGGGATTTTATGAGCAGTTCTTC

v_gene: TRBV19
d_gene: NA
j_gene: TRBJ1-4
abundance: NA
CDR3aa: CASNPWPRQTNEKLFF
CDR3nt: TGTGCCAGTAACCCGTGGCCGAGGCAAACTAATGAAAAACTGTTTTTT

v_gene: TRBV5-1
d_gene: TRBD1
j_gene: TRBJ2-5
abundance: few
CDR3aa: CASSLVGTGVKTQYF
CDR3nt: TGCGCCAGCAGCTTGGTGGGGACAGGGGTAAAGACCCAGTACTTC

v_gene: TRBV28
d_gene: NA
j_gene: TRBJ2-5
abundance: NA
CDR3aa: CASSPRGLGETQYF
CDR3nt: TGTGCCAGCAGTCCCCGGGGGTTAGGTGAGACCCAGTACTTC

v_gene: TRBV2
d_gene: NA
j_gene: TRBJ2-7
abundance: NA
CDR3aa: CASSDQSFIYEQYF
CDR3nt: TGTGCCAGCAGCGACCAATCTTTTATCTACGAGCAGTACTTC

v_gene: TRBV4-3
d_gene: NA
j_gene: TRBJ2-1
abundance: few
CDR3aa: CASSQGRGATPYNEQFF
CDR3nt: TGCGCCAGCAGCCAAGGCCGGGGGGCTACCCCATACAATGAGCAGTTCTTC

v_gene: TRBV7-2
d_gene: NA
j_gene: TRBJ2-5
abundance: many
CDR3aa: CASSLPPGDKETQYF
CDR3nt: TGTGCCAGCAGCCTCCCTCCTGGCGATAAAGAGACCCAGTACTTC

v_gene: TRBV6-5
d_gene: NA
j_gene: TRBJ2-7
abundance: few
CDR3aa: CASSYGQGANYEQYF
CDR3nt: TGTGCCAGCAGTTATGGTCAGGGCGCCAACTACGAGCAGTACTTC

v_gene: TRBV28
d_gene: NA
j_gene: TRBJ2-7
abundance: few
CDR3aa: CASSSGGGRGEYEQYF
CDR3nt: TGTGCCAGCAGTTCTGGGGGCGGGAGAGGGGAGTACGAGCAGTACTTC

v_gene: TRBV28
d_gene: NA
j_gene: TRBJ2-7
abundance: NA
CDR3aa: CASGGTVGYYEQYF
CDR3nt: TGTGCCAGCGGGGGGACAGTCGGTTATTACGAGCAGTACTTC

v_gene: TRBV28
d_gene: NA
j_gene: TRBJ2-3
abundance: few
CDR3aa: CASSFSRTEYTDTQYF
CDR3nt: TGTGCCAGCAGTTTCAGTAGGACGGAATACACAGATACGCAGTATTTT